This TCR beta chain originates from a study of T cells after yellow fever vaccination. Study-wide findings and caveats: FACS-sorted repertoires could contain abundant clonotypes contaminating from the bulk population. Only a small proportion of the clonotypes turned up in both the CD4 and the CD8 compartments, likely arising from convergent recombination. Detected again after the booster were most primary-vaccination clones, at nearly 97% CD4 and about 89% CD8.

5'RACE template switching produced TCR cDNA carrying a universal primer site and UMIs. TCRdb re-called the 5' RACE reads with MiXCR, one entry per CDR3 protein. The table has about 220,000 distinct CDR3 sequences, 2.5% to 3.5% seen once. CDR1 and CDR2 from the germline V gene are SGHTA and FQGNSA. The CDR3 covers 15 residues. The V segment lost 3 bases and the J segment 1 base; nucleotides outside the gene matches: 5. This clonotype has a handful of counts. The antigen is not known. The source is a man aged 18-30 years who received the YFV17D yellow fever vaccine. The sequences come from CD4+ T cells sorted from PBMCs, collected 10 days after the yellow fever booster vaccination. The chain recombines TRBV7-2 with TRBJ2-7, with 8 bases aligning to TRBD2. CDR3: CASSFLGRGSYEQYF. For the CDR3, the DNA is TGTGCCAGCAGCTTCCTCGGGAGGGGTTCCTACGAGCAGTACTTC.